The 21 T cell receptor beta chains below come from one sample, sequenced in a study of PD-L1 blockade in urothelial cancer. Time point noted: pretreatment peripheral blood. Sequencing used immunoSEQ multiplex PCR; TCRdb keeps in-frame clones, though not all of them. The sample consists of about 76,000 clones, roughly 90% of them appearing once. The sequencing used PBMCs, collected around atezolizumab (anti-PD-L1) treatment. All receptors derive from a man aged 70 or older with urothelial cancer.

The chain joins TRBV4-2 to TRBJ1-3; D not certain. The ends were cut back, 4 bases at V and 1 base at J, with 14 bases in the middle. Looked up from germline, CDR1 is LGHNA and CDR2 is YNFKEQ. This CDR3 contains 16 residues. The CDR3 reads CASSPEDAGSGNTIYF. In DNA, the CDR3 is TGTGCCAGCAGCCCGGAGGACGCTGGGTCTGGAAACACCATATATTTT.

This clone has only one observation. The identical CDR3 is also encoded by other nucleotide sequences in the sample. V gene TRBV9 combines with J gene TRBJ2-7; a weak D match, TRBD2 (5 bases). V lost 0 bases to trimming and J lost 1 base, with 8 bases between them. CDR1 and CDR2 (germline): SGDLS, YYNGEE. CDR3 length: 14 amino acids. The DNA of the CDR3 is TGTGCCAGCAGCGTAGGTGGGAGTTCCTACGAGCAGTACTTC. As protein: CASSVGGSSYEQYF.

CDR3 nucleotide sequence: TGCGCCAGCAGCTTGGACATCTCAAACTATGGCTACACCTTC. Protein sequence: CASSLDISNYGYTF. The chain combines TRBV5-1 with TRBJ1-2; D is unclear. Germline lookup yields CDR1 SGHRS and CDR2 YFSETQ. The V end lost 0 bases, the J end lost 2 bases, and 8 bases lay between the germline ends. The CDR3 has 14 residues.

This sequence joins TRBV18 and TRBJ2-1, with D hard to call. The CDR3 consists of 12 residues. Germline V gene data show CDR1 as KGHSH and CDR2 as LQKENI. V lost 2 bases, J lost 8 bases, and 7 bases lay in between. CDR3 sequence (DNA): TGTGCCAGCTCACCATCTCGGGATGAGCAGTTCTTC. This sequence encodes CASSPSRDEQFF.

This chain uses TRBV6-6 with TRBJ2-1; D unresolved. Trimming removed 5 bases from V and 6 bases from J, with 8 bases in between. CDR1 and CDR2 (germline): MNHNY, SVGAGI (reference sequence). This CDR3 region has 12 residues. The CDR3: CASSLKRNEQFF. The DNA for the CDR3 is TGTGCCAGCAGTCTAAAACGCAATGAGCAGTTCTTC.

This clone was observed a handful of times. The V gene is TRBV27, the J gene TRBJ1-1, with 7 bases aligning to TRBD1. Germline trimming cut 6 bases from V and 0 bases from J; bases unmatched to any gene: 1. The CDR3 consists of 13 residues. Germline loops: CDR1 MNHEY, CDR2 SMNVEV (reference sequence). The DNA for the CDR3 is TGTGCCAGCAGAACAGGGGTGAACACTGAAGCTTTCTTT. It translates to CASRTGVNTEAFF.

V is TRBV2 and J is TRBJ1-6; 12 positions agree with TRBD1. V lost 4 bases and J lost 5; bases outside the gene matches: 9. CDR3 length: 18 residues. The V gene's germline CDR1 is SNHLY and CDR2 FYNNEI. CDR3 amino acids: CASSVLGTGGAHNSPLHF. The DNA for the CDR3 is TGTGCCAGCAGTGTACTTGGGACAGGGGGCGCACATAATTCACCCCTCCACTTT. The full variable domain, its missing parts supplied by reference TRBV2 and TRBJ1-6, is EPEVTQTPSHQVTQMGQEVILRCVPISNHLYFYWYRQILGQKVEFLVSFYNNEISEKSEIFDDQFSVERPDGSNFTLKIRSTKLEDSAMYFCASSVLGTGGAHNSPLHFGNGTRLTVT.

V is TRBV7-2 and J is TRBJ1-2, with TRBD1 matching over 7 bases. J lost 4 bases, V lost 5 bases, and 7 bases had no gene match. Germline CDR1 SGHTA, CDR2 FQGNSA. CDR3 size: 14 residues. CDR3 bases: TGTGCCAGCAGCCCAGGGGGTGCTGGCTATGGCTACACCTTC. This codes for CASSPGGAGYGYTF. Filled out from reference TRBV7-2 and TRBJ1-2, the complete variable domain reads GAGVSQSPSNKVTEKGKDVELRCDPISGHTALYWYRQSLGQGLEFLIYFQGNSAPDKSGLPSDRFSAERTGGSVSTLTIQRTQQEDSAVYLCASSPGGAGYGYTFGSGTRLTVV.

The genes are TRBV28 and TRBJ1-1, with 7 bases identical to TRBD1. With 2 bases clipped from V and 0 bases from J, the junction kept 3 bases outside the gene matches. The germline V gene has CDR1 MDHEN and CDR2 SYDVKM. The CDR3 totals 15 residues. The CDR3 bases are TGTGCCAGCAGTTTAAGGGGACAGCTGAACACTGAAGCTTTCTTT. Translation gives CASSLRGQLNTEAFF.

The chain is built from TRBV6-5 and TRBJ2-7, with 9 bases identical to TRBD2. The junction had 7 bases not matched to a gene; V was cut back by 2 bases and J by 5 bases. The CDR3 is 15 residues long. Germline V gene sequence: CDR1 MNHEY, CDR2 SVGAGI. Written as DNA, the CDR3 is TGTGCCAGCAGTTACGCCAGCGGGGGGTTCGACGAGCAGTACTTC. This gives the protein CASSYASGGFDEQYF.

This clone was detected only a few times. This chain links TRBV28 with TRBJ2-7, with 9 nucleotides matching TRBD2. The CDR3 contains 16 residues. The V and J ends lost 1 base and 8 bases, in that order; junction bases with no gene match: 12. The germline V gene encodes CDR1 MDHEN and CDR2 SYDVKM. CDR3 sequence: CASSLSSGKILRQQYF. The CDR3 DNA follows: TGTGCCAGCAGTTTATCTAGCGGGAAAATATTACGGCAGCAGTACTTC.

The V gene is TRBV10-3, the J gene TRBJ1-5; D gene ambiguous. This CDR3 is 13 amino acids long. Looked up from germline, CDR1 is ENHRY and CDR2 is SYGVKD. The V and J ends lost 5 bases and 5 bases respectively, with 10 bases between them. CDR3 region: CAISPEEDQPQHF. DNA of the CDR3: TGTGCCATCAGTCCCGAGGAGGATCAGCCCCAGCATTTT.

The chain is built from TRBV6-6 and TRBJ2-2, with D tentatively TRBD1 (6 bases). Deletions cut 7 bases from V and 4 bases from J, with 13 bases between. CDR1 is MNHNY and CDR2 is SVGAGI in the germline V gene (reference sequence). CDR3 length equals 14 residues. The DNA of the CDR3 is TGTGCCAGCAAAAAGACAGGAATCACCGGGGAGCTGTTTTTT. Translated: CASKKTGITGELFF.

CDR3 residues: CASSARLPSGANVLTF. The CDR3 DNA follows: TGTGCCAGTAGTGCCCGACTGCCCTCTGGGGCCAACGTCCTGACTTTC. V usage is TRBV19 and J usage is TRBJ2-6; D remains ambiguous. Germline CDR1 LNHDA, CDR2 SQIVND (reference sequence). With 5 bases removed from V and 0 bases from J, the gap between germline ends came to 11 bases. The CDR3 consists of 16 residues. Based on the CDR3 plus reference TRBV19 and TRBJ2-6, the full variable domain is DGGITQSPKYLFRKEGQNVTLSCEQNLNHDAMYWYRQDPGQGLRLIYYSQIVNDFQKGDIAEGYSVSREKKESFPLTVTSAQKNPTAFYLCASSARLPSGANVLTFGAGSRLTVL.

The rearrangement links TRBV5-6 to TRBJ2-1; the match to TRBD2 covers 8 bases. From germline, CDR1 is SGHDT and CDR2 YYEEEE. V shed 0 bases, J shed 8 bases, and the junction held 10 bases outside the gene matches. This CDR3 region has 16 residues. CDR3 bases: TGTGCCAGCAGCTTGGAGATAGCGGGATGGAACGATGAGCAGTTCTTC. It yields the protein CASSLEIAGWNDEQFF. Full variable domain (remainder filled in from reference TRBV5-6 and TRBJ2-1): DAGVTQSPTHLIKTRGQQVTLRCSPKSGHDTVSWYQQALGQGPQFIFQYYEEEERQRGNFPDRFSGHQFPNYSSELNVNALLLGDSALYLCASSLEIAGWNDEQFFGPGTRLTVL.

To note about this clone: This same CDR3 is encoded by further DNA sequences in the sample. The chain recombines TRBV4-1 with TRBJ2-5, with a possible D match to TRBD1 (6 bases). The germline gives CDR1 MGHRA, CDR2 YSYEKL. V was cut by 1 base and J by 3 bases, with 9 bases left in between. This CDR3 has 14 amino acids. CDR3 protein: CASSQGAGEETQYF. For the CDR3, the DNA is TGCGCCAGCAGCCAAGGGGCAGGGGAAGAGACCCAGTACTTC.

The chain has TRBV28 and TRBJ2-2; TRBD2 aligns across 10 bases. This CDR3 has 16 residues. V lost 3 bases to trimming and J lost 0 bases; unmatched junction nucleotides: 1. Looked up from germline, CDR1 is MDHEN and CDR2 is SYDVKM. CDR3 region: CASSFGLAANTGELFF. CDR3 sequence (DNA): TGTGCCAGCAGTTTCGGACTAGCGGCGAACACCGGGGAGCTGTTTTTT.

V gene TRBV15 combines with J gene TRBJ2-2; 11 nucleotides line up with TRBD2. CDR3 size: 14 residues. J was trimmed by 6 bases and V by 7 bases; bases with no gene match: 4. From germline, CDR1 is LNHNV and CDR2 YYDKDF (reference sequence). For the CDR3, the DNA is TGTGCCACCACGACTAGCGGGAATGCCGGGGAGCTGTTTTTT. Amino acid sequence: CATTTSGNAGELFF. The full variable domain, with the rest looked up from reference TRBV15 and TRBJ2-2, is DAMVIQNPRYQVTQFGKPVTLSCSQTLNHNVMYWYQQKSSQAPKLLFHYYDKDFNNEADTPDNFQSRRPNTSFCFLDIRSPGLGDTAMYLCATTTSGNAGELFFGEGSRLTVL.

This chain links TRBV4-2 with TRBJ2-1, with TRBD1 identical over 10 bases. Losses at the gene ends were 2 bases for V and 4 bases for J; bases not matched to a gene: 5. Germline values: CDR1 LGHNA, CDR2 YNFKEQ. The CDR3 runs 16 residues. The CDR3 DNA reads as TGTGCCAGCAGCCAACCGGGACAGGGGACTTACAATGAGCAGTTCTTC. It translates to CASSQPGQGTYNEQFF.

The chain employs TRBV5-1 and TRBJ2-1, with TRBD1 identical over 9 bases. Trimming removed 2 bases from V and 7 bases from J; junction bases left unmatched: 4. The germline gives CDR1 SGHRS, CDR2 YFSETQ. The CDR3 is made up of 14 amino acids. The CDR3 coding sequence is TGCGCCAGCAGCTTCGGGACAGGGAAGAATGAGCAGTTCTTC. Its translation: CASSFGTGKNEQFF.

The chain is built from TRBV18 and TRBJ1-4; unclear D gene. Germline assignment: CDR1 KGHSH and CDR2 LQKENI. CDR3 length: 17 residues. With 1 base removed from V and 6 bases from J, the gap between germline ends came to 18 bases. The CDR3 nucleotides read TGTGCCAGCTCACCACGGTCCCCCGGGAACGACCATGAAAAACTGTTTTTT. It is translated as CASSPRSPGNDHEKLFF.